Listed below are T cell receptor beta chains from one sample, sequenced in a study of CD8 T cells in ankylosing spondylitis. TCRdb reprocessed the 5' RACE reads with MiXCR, giving one entry per CDR3 protein. The sample lists about 540,000 distinct CDR3 sequences; approximately 11% were seen once. Sequencing was done on a sample of blood, either unsorted or a sorted T cell fraction (not recorded which). The receptors shown here come from a male donor with ankylosing spondylitis. Both conserved end residues are part of each CDR3. The order of the fields is clone size, V gene, D gene, J gene, CDR3 DNA, CDR3 protein. The D gene is left open where the match is weak. A row's size may be missing; if present it is once, few, many or a size class.

clone_size: -
v_call: TRBV6-5
d_call: -
j_call: TRBJ1-5
cdr3_nt: TGTGCCAGCAGTTATGAGGGGGGACCGATACATTATAGCAATCAGCCCCAGCATTTT
cdr3_aa: CASSYEGGPIHYSNQPQHF

clone_size: -
v_call: TRBV25-1
d_call: TRBD1
j_call: TRBJ1-2
cdr3_nt: TGTGCCAGCAGTGGAACCGGGACAGGGAACTATGGCTACACCTTC
cdr3_aa: CASSGTGTGNYGYTF

clone_size: few
v_call: TRBV24-1
d_call: -
j_call: TRBJ2-5
cdr3_nt: TGTGCCACCAGTGATTCCCCACGAGAGACCCAGTACTTC
cdr3_aa: CATSDSPRETQYF

clone_size: -
v_call: TRBV7-9
d_call: -
j_call: TRBJ2-2
cdr3_nt: TGTGCCAGCAGCCCTAGCAGGGCTGCGAACACCGGGGAGCTGTTTTTT
cdr3_aa: CASSPSRAANTGELFF

clone_size: few
v_call: TRBV27
d_call: -
j_call: TRBJ1-5
cdr3_nt: TGTGCCAGCAGGTCCGGGGGGGGTATCAATCAGCCCCAGCATTTT
cdr3_aa: CASRSGGGINQPQHF

clone_size: -
v_call: TRBV6-1
d_call: -
j_call: TRBJ2-2
cdr3_nt: TGTGCCATAACAGGCGTTGGGGAGCTGTTTTTT
cdr3_aa: CAITGVGELFF

clone_size: few
v_call: TRBV20-1
d_call: -
j_call: TRBJ2-3
cdr3_nt: TGCAGTGCTAGAGCCCGCGTGGGCACAGATACGCAGTATTTT
cdr3_aa: CSARARVGTDTQYF

clone_size: many
v_call: TRBV25-1
d_call: -
j_call: TRBJ2-3
cdr3_nt: TGTGCCAGCACTCCGTCCCGACAGGCTAGCACAGATACGCAGTATTTT
cdr3_aa: CASTPSRQASTDTQYF

clone_size: many
v_call: TRBV5-1
d_call: -
j_call: TRBJ2-1
cdr3_nt: TGCGCCAGCAGCTTCGGGGTTACTAATGAGCAGTTCTTC
cdr3_aa: CASSFGVTNEQFF

clone_size: -
v_call: TRBV10-2
d_call: TRBD1
j_call: TRBJ1-5
cdr3_nt: TGCGCCAGCAGTGACAGGGGGGTTAGTCAGCCCCAGCATTTT
cdr3_aa: CASSDRGVSQPQHF

clone_size: few
v_call: TRBV2
d_call: -
j_call: TRBJ1-2
cdr3_nt: TGTGCCAGCAGTGAAACGGAAAACTATGGCTACACCTTC
cdr3_aa: CASSETENYGYTF

clone_size: -
v_call: TRBV5-1
d_call: -
j_call: TRBJ2-1
cdr3_nt: TGCGCCAGCAGCTACTACAGGGGACTTTCCTCCTACAATGAGCAGTTCTTC
cdr3_aa: CASSYYRGLSSYNEQFF

clone_size: once
v_call: TRBV7-9
d_call: TRBD1
j_call: TRBJ2-1
cdr3_nt: TGTGCCAGCAGCTGGGCCGGGACAGGGCCCGATGAGCAGTTCTTC
cdr3_aa: CASSWAGTGPDEQFF

clone_size: many
v_call: TRBV14
d_call: -
j_call: TRBJ2-3
cdr3_nt: TGTGCCAGCAGCCCAACGGGCCCCCTAAGGTCGCAGTATTTT
cdr3_aa: CASSPTGPLRSQYF

clone_size: many
v_call: TRBV5-6
d_call: -
j_call: TRBJ1-2
cdr3_nt: TGTGCCAGCAGCTTACCAGGGCGAACCTATGGCTACACCTTC
cdr3_aa: CASSLPGRTYGYTF

clone_size: -
v_call: TRBV12-3/TRBV12-4
d_call: TRBD2
j_call: TRBJ2-1
cdr3_nt: TGTGCCAGCAGTCAAGCGGGAGGGCCGGGTGACAATGAGCAGTTCTTC
cdr3_aa: CASSQAGGPGDNEQFF

clone_size: many
v_call: TRBV12-3/TRBV12-4
d_call: -
j_call: TRBJ1-2
cdr3_nt: TGTGCCAGCAGTTTCCCAGGGACCTATGGCTACACCTTC
cdr3_aa: CASSFPGTYGYTF

clone_size: -
v_call: TRBV29-1
d_call: -
j_call: TRBJ2-4
cdr3_nt: TGCAGCGTTGGGGAGAACGGCGGGAACATTCAGTACTTC
cdr3_aa: CSVGENGGNIQYF

clone_size: many
v_call: TRBV4-2
d_call: -
j_call: TRBJ2-7
cdr3_nt: TGTGCCAGCAGCAATCCTAATGGGGAGGTCTACGAGCAGTACTTC
cdr3_aa: CASSNPNGEVYEQYF

clone_size: -
v_call: TRBV27
d_call: TRBD1
j_call: TRBJ1-2
cdr3_nt: TGTGCCAGCAGTCCACAGACAGGGTCTCCGGATGGCTACACCTTC
cdr3_aa: CASSPQTGSPDGYTF

clone_size: many
v_call: TRBV11-2
d_call: -
j_call: TRBJ2-7
cdr3_nt: TGTGCCAGCAGCTTTGCGGGAAGCTCCTACGAGCAGTACTTC
cdr3_aa: CASSFAGSSYEQYF

clone_size: -
v_call: TRBV23-1
d_call: -
j_call: TRBJ2-3
cdr3_nt: TGCGCCAGCAGTCAAAGAAGGGATACGCAGTATTTT
cdr3_aa: CASSQRRDTQYF

clone_size: -
v_call: TRBV15
d_call: -
j_call: TRBJ1-1
cdr3_nt: TGTGCCACCAGCAGAGACGCCGCTCAGAGGCCGGCTTTCTTT
cdr3_aa: CATSRDAAQRPAFF

clone_size: many
v_call: TRBV5-1
d_call: -
j_call: TRBJ2-2
cdr3_nt: TGCGCCAGCAGCCCGGAAGTCGACAGGGGGGAGCTGTTTTTT
cdr3_aa: CASSPEVDRGELFF

clone_size: few
v_call: TRBV7-9
d_call: -
j_call: TRBJ2-1
cdr3_nt: TGTGCCAGCAGCCCAGGACTCCTGGAGCAGTTCTTC
cdr3_aa: CASSPGLLEQFF